A single sample is the source of the 5 T cell receptor beta chains below, sequenced in a study of STAT5B mutations in CD4+ large granular lymphocyte leukemia. This table comes from immunoSEQ multiplex PCR, and its TCRdb copy is limited to in-frame clones, with some not included. The profile covers around 37,000 clones, with 75% to 85% appearing a single time and less than 0.7% taken by the ten largest. The source material was CD4+ T cells from blood buffy coats. The source is a human donor in good health.

This clone was detected once. The V and J genes are TRBV29-1 and TRBJ2-3, with 9 bases that match TRBD2. V gave up 4 bases and J gave up 4 bases; unmatched junction bases: 6. The length of the CDR3 is 14 residues. From germline, CDR1 is SQVTM and CDR2 ANQGSEA. In nucleotides, the CDR3 is TGCAGCGTTGGATTAGCGGGAGTTTCAGATACGCAGTATTTT. As protein: CSVGLAGVSDTQYF.

This clone was found a few times. The chain is built from TRBV27 and TRBJ1-5, with D perhaps TRBD1 (5 bases). The V end lost 5 bases, the J end lost 11 bases, and 19 bases lay between the germline ends. Germline CDR1 and CDR2: MNHEY and SMNVEV (reference sequence). The CDR3 consists of 14 residues. CDR3: CASSPTGDYRAQHF. The CDR3 DNA sequence: TGTGCCAGCAGTCCCACTGGGGACTATCGGGCCCAGCATTTT.

The CDR3 coding sequence is TGTGCCAGCTCACCGAGGGACGCCGCCTCCAATGAGCAGTTCTTC. Protein: CASSPRDAASNEQFF. The genes are TRBV18 and TRBJ2-1, with D perhaps matching TRBD1 or TRBD2 (5 bases each). Trimming shortened V by 3 bases and J by 6 bases, and 15 bases separated the two germline ends. This CDR3 comprises 15 residues. Per the germline V gene, CDR1 is KGHSH and CDR2 is LQKENI.

The V call is TRBV19, the J call TRBJ2-5; 7 bases map to TRBD2. J gave up 5 bases and V 6 bases, and 9 bases lay outside the gene matches. Germline lookup yields CDR1 LNHDA and CDR2 SQIVND (reference sequence). The CDR3 loop spans 14 amino acids. The CDR3 loop reads CASSAMGGRETQYF. DNA of the CDR3: TGTGCCAGTAGCGCAATGGGAGGGCGGGAGACCCAGTACTTC. The variable domain in full, completed from reference TRBV19 and TRBJ2-5, reads DGGITQSPKYLFRKEGQNVTLSCEQNLNHDAMYWYRQDPGQGLRLIYYSQIVNDFQKGDIAEGYSVSREKKESFPLTVTSAQKNPTAFYLCASSAMGGRETQYFGPGTRLLVL.

This rearrangement joins TRBV7-2 to TRBJ2-5; 11 bases line up with TRBD2. Per the germline V gene, CDR1 is SGHTA and CDR2 is FQGNSA. The length of the CDR3 is 16 residues. V trimming: 1 base; J trimming: 5 bases; junction bases outside the gene matches: 6. CDR3 sequence: CASSLGLAGRGETQYF. The CDR3 DNA reads TGTGCCAGCAGCTTAGGACTAGCGGGGAGGGGGGAGACCCAGTACTTC.